Sequencing of this TCR beta chain was carried out in a study of blood T cells in healthy people across ages. Study-level points and caveats: Possibly confounding the expanded clonotype changes was the fact that donor CMV status was unknown.

A second PCR, run for about 7 to 12 cycles, used a sample-barcoded 5' primer plus a J-beta primer mix. From the 5' RACE reads, TCRdb called clonotypes with MiXCR, one entry per CDR3 protein. The sample contains roughly 900,000 distinct CDR3 sequences, roughly 43% of which appear only once. This clonotype was seen at least ten times. The antigen is unknown. Samples each had at least 6 micrograms of total RNA extracted. The CDR3 has 12 amino acids. The germline V and J ends were trimmed by 7 bases and 5 bases, with 15 bases remaining between them. Germline-derived CDR1 and CDR2 are SQVTM and ANQGSEA. The sample comprised blood. The chain carries TRBV29-1 and TRBJ2-7; TRBD1 might be the D (6 bases). This TCR was recovered from a man younger than 45 in good health. CDR3 region: CSAVQGTHEQYF. CDR3 nucleotide sequence: TGCAGCGCTGTACAGGGTACCCACGAGCAGTACTTC.